The next 21 T cell receptor beta chains were all read from a single sample in a study of OX40 agonist ivuxolimab in advanced cancers. Sequencing used immunoSEQ multiplex PCR; TCRdb keeps in-frame clones, though not all of them. The table has tens of thousands of clones, about 82% seen once. The sequencing here drew on CD4+ or CD8+ T cells sorted from blood, taken in a trial of the OX40 agonist ivuxolimab. These receptors were collected from an adult with an advanced solid tumor such as melanoma, head and neck, liver or kidney cancer.

V is TRBV29-1 and J is TRBJ2-3; no clear D gene. Germline values: CDR1 SQVTM, CDR2 ANQGSEA. The CDR3 consists of 13 residues. V was pared by 3 bases and J by 1 base, with 8 bases between. The CDR3 nucleotides read TGCAGCGTTGATGAACCCGGCACAGATACGCAGTATTTT. This encodes CSVDEPGTDTQYF.

A note on this clone: Distinct nucleotide sequences in the sample also encode this CDR3. This rearrangement joins TRBV6-4 to TRBJ1-5; a weak D match, TRBD1 (5 bases). Germline CDR1 is MRHNA and CDR2 is SNTAGT. Deletions cut 3 bases from V and 7 bases from J, with 10 bases between. CDR3 size: 13 residues. The CDR3 nucleotides read TGTGCCAGCAGTGAAGGGGCTGGACAGCCCCAGCATTTT. Residues: CASSEGAGQPQHF.

The chain uses TRBV4-2 and TRBJ1-2; D remains unclear. With 1 base removed from V and 2 bases from J, the gap between germline ends came to 14 bases. This CDR3 is built from 16 residues. Germline lookup yields CDR1 LGHNA and CDR2 YNFKEQ. The DNA of the CDR3 is TGTGCCAGCAGCCAAGCGGGGATAACAGCCAACTATGGCTACACCTTC. It translates to CASSQAGITANYGYTF.

The chain employs TRBV6-6 and TRBJ2-1, with TRBD1 identical over 8 bases. This CDR3 region has 14 residues. Germline V gene data show CDR1 as MNHNY and CDR2 as SVGAGI (reference sequence). V shed 6 bases and J 6 bases; nucleotides not matched to a gene: 7. The CDR3 sequence: CASSPTGQGNEQFF. Here the CDR3 DNA reads TGTGCCAGCAGCCCAACCGGACAGGGCAATGAGCAGTTCTTC.

The V gene is TRBV5-4, the J gene TRBJ2-1; D perhaps matches TRBD1 (5 bases). This CDR3 has 15 residues. Looked up from germline, CDR1 is SGHNT and CDR2 is YYREEE (reference sequence). V was shortened by 4 bases and J by 6 bases, with 17 bases between the two germline ends. CDR3 region: CASSLARNGANEQFF. CDR3 nucleotide sequence: TGTGCCAGCAGCCTGGCTAGAAATGGGGCCAATGAGCAGTTCTTC.

V and J are TRBV2 and TRBJ1-5; 9 bases agree with TRBD1. This CDR3 comprises 16 residues. Germline V lookup: CDR1 SNHLY, CDR2 FYNNEI. V shed 6 bases and J 5 bases; nucleotides not matched to a gene: 11. CDR3 sequence (DNA): TGTGCCAGCAGACCACAGGGGGCGAAGGTAGATCAGCCCCAGCATTTT. Protein: CASRPQGAKVDQPQHF.

The chain combines TRBV5-6 with TRBJ2-5, with D uncertain. Germline lookup yields CDR1 SGHDT and CDR2 YYEEEE. Trimming shortened V by 4 bases and J by 4 bases, and 20 bases separated the two germline ends. This CDR3 has 16 amino acids. CDR3 loop: CASSPRLSGRGETQYF. The CDR3 DNA reads TGTGCCAGCAGCCCTCGATTGAGTGGGCGTGGAGAGACCCAGTACTTC.

The gene calls are TRBV11-3 and TRBJ2-1; a weak D match, TRBD1 (6 bases). Germline assignment: CDR1 SGHNT and CDR2 YENEEA. This CDR3 region has 15 residues. Deletions cut 1 base from V and 0 bases from J, with 7 bases between. CDR3 protein: CASSLVTGSYNEQFF. In DNA, the CDR3 is TGTGCCAGCAGCTTAGTGACAGGCTCCTACAATGAGCAGTTCTTC.

The rearrangement links TRBV19 to TRBJ1-4, with D unclear. CDR1 is LNHDA and CDR2 is SQIVND in the germline V gene (reference sequence). The CDR3 sequence is 13 residues long. Trimming left V 7 bases short and J 3 bases short, with 9 bases between. CDR3 residues: CASTPGSNEKLFF. CDR3 DNA: TGTGCCAGTACCCCGGGATCTAATGAAAAACTGTTTTTT.

The rearrangement links TRBV5-6 to TRBJ1-2; D is undetermined. Germline CDR1 is SGHDT and CDR2 is YYEEEE. Trimming removed 4 bases at V and 5 bases at J, with 9 bases between. The CDR3 is 12 residues long. The CDR3 coding sequence is TGTGCCAGCAGCCGTCCGGGGTATGGCTACACCTTC. Translated: CASSRPGYGYTF.

A word on this clone: This CDR3 is also generated by other DNA sequences in the sample. The chain joins TRBV27 to TRBJ1-2; D remains ambiguous. CDR1 and CDR2 (germline): MNHEY, SMNVEV (reference sequence). This CDR3 comprises 15 residues. V lost 5 bases and J 1 base, leaving 14 bases between the germline ends. CDR3 amino acids: CASSPTVDGNYGYTF. Here the CDR3 DNA reads TGTGCCAGCAGTCCGACGGTGGACGGTAACTATGGCTACACCTTC.

The chain combines TRBV2 with TRBJ1-3; 9 bases are shared with TRBD1. Germline CDR1 is SNHLY and CDR2 is FYNNEI. The trim removed 5 bases at V and 4 bases at J, leaving 3 bases unmatched. The CDR3 consists of 14 residues. The CDR3 sequence is CASSTGGSGNTIYF. The CDR3 nucleotides read TGTGCCAGCAGTACAGGGGGCTCGGGAAACACCATATATTTT.

This clone was counted between two and nine times. The chain joins TRBV5-1 to TRBJ1-2; D ambiguous. Germline-derived CDR1 and CDR2 are SGHRS and YFSETQ. The CDR3 runs 14 residues. The V end lost 0 bases, the J end lost 1 base, and 7 bases lay between the germline ends. The CDR3 loop reads CASSLDGDNYGYTF. The CDR3 nucleotides are TGCGCCAGCAGCTTGGACGGAGATAACTATGGCTACACCTTC. The variable domain in full, completed from reference TRBV5-1 and TRBJ1-2, reads KAGVTQTPRYLIKTRGQQVTLSCSPISGHRSVSWYQQTPGQGLQFLFEYFSETQRNKGNFPGRFSGRQFSNSRSEMNVSTLELGDSALYLCASSLDGDNYGYTFGSGTRLTVV.

This clone was recorded once. This sequence joins TRBV7-9 and TRBJ2-1; perhaps TRBD1 as D (6 bases). The CDR3 has 18 amino acids. V lost 2 bases to trimming and J lost 0 bases, with 17 bases between them. Germline CDR1 reads SEHNR; CDR2 reads FQNEAQ (reference sequence). CDR3 DNA sequence: TGTGCCAGCAGCTTACGAAGCCCCACAGGGAGCTCCTACAATGAGCAGTTCTTC. Its translation is CASSLRSPTGSSYNEQFF.

J is TRBJ1-4 and V is TRBV7-2; perhaps TRBD1 as D (5 bases). Per the germline V gene, CDR1 is SGHTA and CDR2 is FQGNSA. There are 17 residues in the CDR3. Trimming cost V 1 base and J 0 bases, with 12 bases left between them. This CDR3 is CASSLVSGPATNEKLFF. In DNA, the CDR3 is TGTGCCAGCAGCTTAGTGTCGGGACCCGCAACTAATGAAAAACTGTTTTTT.

This clone was counted a single time. V usage is TRBV7-6 and J usage is TRBJ2-1, with D perhaps assigned TRBD1 or TRBD2 (5 bases each). Per germline, CDR1 SGHVS and CDR2 FNYEAQ. The CDR3 is made up of 16 amino acids. V was trimmed by 6 bases and J by 2 bases, leaving 17 bases between them. CDR3 coding DNA: TGTGCCAGCAGTTCTCAAAGCCGGGACCCCTACAATGAGCAGTTCTTC. The encoded protein is CASSSQSRDPYNEQFF. Based on the CDR3 plus reference TRBV7-6 and TRBJ2-1, the full variable domain is GAGVSQSPRYKVTKRGQDVALRCDPISGHVSLYWYRQALGQGPEFLTYFNYEAQQDKSGLPNDRFSAERPEGSISTLTIQRTEQRDSAMYRCASSSQSRDPYNEQFFGPGTRLTVL.

This chain joins TRBV10-3 and TRBJ2-1; 12 bases line up with TRBD2. The CDR3 extends over 18 amino acids. Germline trimming cut 0 bases from V and 5 bases from J; bases unmatched to any gene: 8. CDR1 is ENHRY, CDR2 SYGVKD, per germline. The CDR3 DNA reads TGTGCCATCAGTGAGTCATTAGTACTAGCGGGAGGACACAATGAGCAGTTCTTC. It is translated as CAISESLVLAGGHNEQFF.

The chain combines TRBV4-2 with TRBJ2-2; 7 positions match TRBD2. The ends lost 0 bases at V and 4 bases at J; junction bases unmatched: 8. The CDR3 covers 17 residues. Germline V gene lookup returns CDR1 LGHNA and CDR2 YNFKEQ. The CDR3 reads CASSQEGRGRGTGELFF. The DNA for the CDR3 is TGTGCCAGCAGCCAAGAGGGGCGCGGGAGAGGCACCGGGGAGCTGTTTTTT.

The chain's CDR3 is CAWRATGQGQPQHF. CDR3 nucleotides: TGTGCCTGGAGAGCTACAGGGCAGGGACAGCCCCAGCATTTT. The V and J genes are TRBV30 and TRBJ1-5, with D possibly being TRBD1 (6 bases). This CDR3 is built from 14 residues. Germline lookup yields CDR1 GTSNPN and CDR2 SVGIG (reference sequence). Between the trimmed V and J ends, which lost 3 bases and 7 bases, there was a span of 16 bases. The whole variable domain, remainder taken from reference TRBV30 and TRBJ1-5, is SQTIHQWPATLVQPVGSPLSLECTVEGTSNPNLYWYRQAAGRGLQLLFYSVGIGQISSEVPQNLSASRPQDRQFILSSKKLLLSDSGFYLCAWRATGQGQPQHFGDGTRLSIL.

The J gene is TRBJ1-5, the V gene TRBV19, with D unresolved. Per germline, CDR1 LNHDA and CDR2 SQIVND (reference sequence). This CDR3 region has 17 residues. Trimming pared 5 bases from V and 6 bases from J, leaving 23 bases between. The CDR3 loop is CASSLTFMGLRGQPQHF. The CDR3 DNA follows: TGTGCCAGTAGTCTCACTTTTATGGGGTTACGAGGTCAGCCCCAGCATTTT.

V gene TRBV18 combines with J gene TRBJ1-1; 10 nucleotides align to TRBD1. This CDR3 comprises 14 residues. Germline V gene sequence: CDR1 KGHSH, CDR2 LQKENI. J was trimmed by 4 bases and V by 3 bases; bases with no gene match: 2. CDR3: CASSPGQGTTEAFF. The CDR3 DNA sequence: TGTGCCAGCTCACCGGGACAGGGGACCACTGAAGCTTTCTTT.